Following are 19 T cell receptor beta chains from one sample sequenced in a study of identical twins. MiXCR, applied by TCRdb to the 5' RACE reads, yields one record per CDR3 protein. The top ten hold 0.44% of the sample, which has about 530,000 distinct CDR3 sequences, about 15% seen once. This sample also appeared in a second study, on yellow fever vaccine responses in identical twins.

Source material: CD4+ T cells sorted from blood. The receptors shown here come from a woman younger than 30 in good health.

In this sample, this clonotype turned up a few times. This sequence joins TRBV5-1 and TRBJ2-7, with 16 positions matching TRBD2. The CDR3 totals 18 residues. The germline V gene has CDR1 SGHRS and CDR2 YFSETQ. J lost 0 bases, V lost 3 bases, and 6 bases had no gene match. In DNA form, the CDR3 reads TGCGCCAGCAGCTGGGCCGGGACTAGCGGGAGGGCCTCCTACGAGCAGTACTTC. It encodes CASSWAGTSGRASYEQYF.

In DNA form, the CDR3 reads TGCAGTGCTCAAACAGGTACCTACTACAATGAGCAGTTCTTC. This sequence encodes CSAQTGTYYNEQFF. The chain employs TRBV20-1 and TRBJ2-1; D possibly corresponds to TRBD1 (5 bases). The CDR3 extends over 14 amino acids. From germline, CDR1 is DFQATT and CDR2 SNEGSKA (reference sequence). V lost 5 bases, J lost 3 bases, and 14 bases lay in between.

This chain connects TRBV3-1 to TRBJ2-3, with TRBD2 as a possible D gene (5 bases). V lost 0 bases and J lost 0, with 7 bases in between. This CDR3 is 15 amino acids long. Looked up from germline, CDR1 is LGHDT and CDR2 is YNNKEL (reference sequence). CDR3 amino acids: CASSQDRTSTDTQYF. The CDR3 coding sequence is TGTGCCAGCAGCCAAGATAGGACTAGCACAGATACGCAGTATTTT.

This clonotype was seen only a few times. The chain links TRBV28 to TRBJ2-3, with 15 positions matching TRBD2. Per the germline V gene, CDR1 is MDHEN and CDR2 is SYDVKM. Trimming removed 6 bases from V and 1 base from J; junction bases left unmatched: 8. The CDR3 runs to 18 residues. CDR3: CASRSGTSGRKGTDTQYF. The CDR3 nucleotides are TGTGCCAGCAGGTCGGGGACTAGCGGGAGGAAGGGCACAGATACGCAGTATTTT.

This clonotype appeared a few times. Here the CDR3 reads CASSFWGGTNSPLHF. The CDR3 DNA reads TGTGCCAGCAGCTTTTGGGGTGGGACTAATTCACCCCTCCACTTT. This chain joins TRBV7-2 and TRBJ1-6; D might be TRBD1 (5 bases). The CDR3 totals 15 residues. Germline-derived CDR1 and CDR2 are SGHTA and FQGNSA. V was shortened by 3 bases and J by 6 bases, with 12 bases between the two germline ends.

This rearrangement joins TRBV10-3 to TRBJ2-1, with 10 nucleotides matching TRBD2. In germline, CDR1 is ENHRY, CDR2 SYGVKD. V shed 2 bases and J 2 bases; nucleotides not matched to a gene: 6. This CDR3 region has 17 residues. The CDR3 region is CAISEGLADRPYNEQFF. CDR3 nucleotides: TGTGCCATCAGTGAGGGACTAGCGGACCGACCCTACAATGAGCAGTTCTTC.

The chain employs TRBV2 and TRBJ2-3; TRBD2 matches at 9 bases. Germline CDR1 is SNHLY and CDR2 is FYNNEI. The CDR3 runs to 15 residues. Trimming cost V 8 bases and J 4 bases; bases outside gene matches: 10. The CDR3 here is CASGEAGGPPDTQYF. The CDR3 nucleotides read TGTGCCAGCGGGGAGGCGGGGGGGCCGCCAGATACGCAGTATTTT.

This clonotype was observed a few times. A much larger clone lies a single base off, so this may be a read error. The chain uses TRBV20-1 and TRBJ2-5, with 7 nucleotides matching TRBD1. Trimming cost V 6 bases and J 1 base; bases outside gene matches: 5. Germline assignment: CDR1 DFQATT and CDR2 SNEGSKA (reference sequence). This CDR3 is built from 13 residues. CDR3 amino acids: CSAPDRVQETQYF. CDR3 bases: TGCAGTGCACCCGACAGGGTCCAAGAGACCCAGTACTTC.

This clonotype has more than one count but fewer than ten. The gene calls are TRBV3-1 and TRBJ2-2, with a weak D call TRBD2 (5 bases). V was cut by 1 base and J by 5 bases, with 8 bases left in between. The CDR3 sequence is 14 residues long. Germline V gene sequence: CDR1 LGHDT, CDR2 YNNKEL (reference sequence). The CDR3 here is CASSQGRRTGELFF. The DNA for the CDR3 is TGTGCCAGCAGCCAAGGTCGGAGGACCGGGGAGCTGTTTTTT.

This clonotype was seen more than once but under ten times. The rearrangement links TRBV20-1 to TRBJ2-1; TRBD2 aligns across 12 bases. The CDR3 is 15 residues long. The V gene's germline CDR1 is DFQATT and CDR2 SNEGSKA (reference sequence). Trimming at V came to 6 bases and at J to 8 bases, leaving 11 bases not matched to a gene. The CDR3 sequence is CSAYPSGRVWDEQFF. CDR3 nucleotides: TGCAGTGCCTATCCTAGCGGGAGGGTTTGGGATGAGCAGTTCTTC.

This clonotype was picked up a small number of times. The V gene is TRBV11-1, the J gene TRBJ2-1; 9 bases are a match to TRBD2. The length of the CDR3 is 18 residues. Germline CDR1 SGHAT, CDR2 FQDESV (reference sequence). Trimming removed 4 bases from V and 1 base from J; junction bases left unmatched: 11. CDR3 DNA: TGTGCCAGCAGCTCCCCGGGACTAGCTGCGCTATCCTACAATGAGCAGTTCTTC. Translating gives CASSSPGLAALSYNEQFF.

This chain links TRBV6-5 with TRBJ2-2, with 10 bases lining up with TRBD1. Looked up from germline, CDR1 is MNHEY and CDR2 is SVGAGI. The trim removed 2 bases at V and 6 bases at J, leaving 3 bases unmatched. The CDR3 length is 15 residues. CDR3 in DNA: TGTGCCAGCAGTTACGGGACAGGGGCGTCCGGGGAGCTGTTTTTT. This encodes CASSYGTGASGELFF.

The genes are TRBV12-3 or TRBV12-4 and TRBJ2-3, with 8 bases matching TRBD2. V lost 5 bases, J lost 0 bases, and 7 bases stayed unmatched. The CDR3 contains 16 residues. This CDR3 is CASSDTSGTSTDTQYF. Written as DNA, the CDR3 is TGTGCCAGCAGTGATACTAGCGGAACTAGCACAGATACGCAGTATTTT.

This clonotype appeared many times. The chain combines TRBV29-1 with TRBJ2-1; 8 bases fit TRBD1. CDR1 SQVTM and CDR2 ANQGSEA come from the germline V gene. Trimming removed 8 bases from V and 4 bases from J; junction bases left unmatched: 13. The CDR3 consists of 15 residues. DNA of the CDR3: TGCAGCTCCAGGGCCTGGACAGGGAGATACAATGAGCAGTTCTTC. Protein: CSSRAWTGRYNEQFF.

This clonotype was detected a few times. The chain links TRBV6-1 to TRBJ2-7; no clear D gene. V gave up 8 bases and J gave up 0 bases, with 14 bases separating them. Germline values: CDR1 MNHNS, CDR2 SASEGT. The CDR3 covers 14 residues. The CDR3 DNA reads TGTGCCAGCGAGAGGTACCTGGGCTCCTACGAGCAGTACTTC. Translation: CASERYLGSYEQYF.

This clonotype was seen more than once but under ten times. CDR3: CSAREDRLTDTQYF. In nucleotides, the CDR3 is TGCAGTGCTAGAGAGGACAGGCTCACAGATACGCAGTATTTT. The chain uses TRBV20-1 and TRBJ2-3; 7 bases are shared with TRBD1. The germline V gene encodes CDR1 DFQATT and CDR2 SNEGSKA (reference sequence). The CDR3 sequence is 14 residues long. V dropped 0 bases and J dropped 2; count of bases not matched to a gene: 2.

The chain joins TRBV5-1 to TRBJ2-3; weak D call: TRBD1 (5 bases). The germline V and J ends were trimmed by 4 bases and 6 bases, with 12 bases remaining between them. The CDR3 is 13 amino acids. Germline-derived CDR1 and CDR2 are SGHRS and YFSETQ. Written as DNA, the CDR3 is TGCGCCAGCAGCAAACAGGAACGCGATACGCAGTATTTT. This encodes CASSKQERDTQYF.

J is TRBJ2-2 and V is TRBV28; possibly TRBD1 or TRBD2 for D (5 bases each). V was shortened by 4 bases and J by 7 bases, with 25 bases between the two germline ends. Germline V gives CDR1 MDHEN, CDR2 SYDVKM. The CDR3 spans 18 residues. The CDR3 DNA is TGTGCCAGCAGTTCCAGTCCGACGGGGCTCCTTAACCACGGGGAGCTGTTTTTT. Protein sequence: CASSSSPTGLLNHGELFF.

This clonotype was counted a few times. The chain carries TRBV16 and TRBJ2-1, with D perhaps matching TRBD1 (5 bases). The ends were cut back, 2 bases at V and 0 bases at J, with 17 bases in the middle. The CDR3 totals 18 residues. Germline V lookup: CDR1 KGHSY, CDR2 FQNENV. The CDR3 bases are TGTGCCAGCAGCCAAAGGGCAACCAGGGTGAGCTCCTACAATGAGCAGTTCTTC. Amino acid sequence: CASSQRATRVSSYNEQFF. Full variable domain (missing parts from reference TRBV16 and TRBJ2-1): GEEVAQTPKHLVRGEGQKAKLYCAPIKGHSYVFWYQQVLKNEFKFLISFQNENVFDETGMPKERFSAKCLPNSPCSLEIQATKLEDSAVYFCASSQRATRVSSYNEQFFGPGTRLTVL.